The rows below give T cell receptor beta chains drawn from one sample of a study of beta chain features in type 1 diabetes. Assay used: immunoSEQ multiplex PCR; TCRdb lists only in-frame clones, some missing. The sample contains approximately 250,000 clones, 24% of which appear only once. The sequenced sample was naive CD4+ T cells from blood. The receptor source for this set is a woman aged 25 to 39 with type 1 diabetes. Each CDR3 is given with its conserved first and last residue. The D gene is left open where the match is weak. Expanded clones get a size class; other rows say once, few or many, or leave the size out.

v_call: TRBV25-1; d_call: NA; clone_size: few; j_call: TRBJ2-7; cdr3_nt: TGTGCCAGCAGATCGGACAGCGACTACGAGCAGTACTTC; cdr3_aa: CASRSDSDYEQYF
v_call: TRBV13; d_call: NA; clone_size: few; j_call: TRBJ1-1; cdr3_nt: TGTGCCAGCAGCTTACGGTACACTGAAGCTTTCTTT; cdr3_aa: CASSLRYTEAFF
v_call: TRBV2; d_call: NA; clone_size: few; j_call: TRBJ1-5; cdr3_nt: TGTGCCAGCAGTGAGGCTTCAGAGGACAATCAGCCCCAGCATTTT; cdr3_aa: CASSEASEDNQPQHF
v_call: TRBV5-1; d_call: NA; clone_size: few; j_call: TRBJ1-5; cdr3_nt: TGCGCCAGCAGCTTGGAGGGGTATGGCAATCAGCCCCAGCATTTT; cdr3_aa: CASSLEGYGNQPQHF
v_call: TRBV5-1; d_call: NA; clone_size: NA; j_call: TRBJ1-2; cdr3_nt: TGCGCCAGCAGCTTGGGACAGACCGAAACCTATGGCTACACCTTC; cdr3_aa: CASSLGQTETYGYTF
v_call: TRBV14; d_call: TRBD1; clone_size: NA; j_call: TRBJ1-1; cdr3_nt: TGTGCCAGCAGCCAACAGACAGGGGCGGCTTTCTTT; cdr3_aa: CASSQQTGAAFF
v_call: TRBV7-9; d_call: TRBD1; clone_size: NA; j_call: TRBJ2-3; cdr3_nt: TGTGCCAGCAGCCTACCACAGGGGGGCACAGATACGCAGTATTTT; cdr3_aa: CASSLPQGGTDTQYF
v_call: TRBV7-9; d_call: TRBD2; clone_size: few; j_call: TRBJ2-1; cdr3_nt: TGTGCCAGCAGCTTATTAGCGGGAGAAGGGGAGCAGTTCTTC; cdr3_aa: CASSLLAGEGEQFF
v_call: TRBV4-1; d_call: TRBD2; clone_size: NA; j_call: TRBJ2-3; cdr3_nt: TGCGCCAGCAGCCAAGATCGAGGGCTAGCGGGATCCTCTAGCACAGATACGCAGTATTTT; cdr3_aa: CASSQDRGLAGSSSTDTQYF
v_call: TRBV11-2; d_call: NA; clone_size: NA; j_call: TRBJ1-3; cdr3_nt: TGTGCCAGCAGCTCCTCCGGGATGAGAAACACCATATATTTT; cdr3_aa: CASSSSGMRNTIYF
v_call: TRBV4-1; d_call: NA; clone_size: few; j_call: TRBJ2-7; cdr3_nt: TGCGCCAGCAGCCAGGTTGCGTCGTACGAGCAGTACTTC; cdr3_aa: CASSQVASYEQYF
v_call: TRBV2; d_call: NA; clone_size: few; j_call: TRBJ1-1; cdr3_nt: TGTGCCAGCAGTGTGACAGTGAACACTGAAGCTTTCTTT; cdr3_aa: CASSVTVNTEAFF
v_call: TRBV30; d_call: TRBD1; clone_size: few; j_call: TRBJ1-5; cdr3_nt: TGTGCCTGGAAGGGACAGGAGAATCAGCCCCAGCATTTT; cdr3_aa: CAWKGQENQPQHF
v_call: TRBV6-6; d_call: TRBD1; clone_size: few; j_call: TRBJ2-1; cdr3_nt: TGTGCCAGCAGCGGACAGGGGAACGATGAGCAGTTCTTC; cdr3_aa: CASSGQGNDEQFF
v_call: TRBV15; d_call: TRBD1; clone_size: few; j_call: TRBJ2-1; cdr3_nt: TGTGCCACCAGCCCTCGGACAGGGGCCGGTGAGCAGTTCTTC; cdr3_aa: CATSPRTGAGEQFF
v_call: TRBV7-9; d_call: NA; clone_size: NA; j_call: TRBJ1-2; cdr3_nt: TGTGCCAGCAGCTTAGCGGGACTCCTGGGGTATGGCTACACCTTC; cdr3_aa: CASSLAGLLGYGYTF
v_call: TRBV25-1; d_call: NA; clone_size: NA; j_call: TRBJ2-2; cdr3_nt: TGTGCCAGCAGTGAATACAGGAACACCGGGGAGCTGTTTTTT; cdr3_aa: CASSEYRNTGELFF
v_call: TRBV9; d_call: NA; clone_size: NA; j_call: TRBJ2-1; cdr3_nt: TGTGCCAGCAGCGTAAGTAGCGGCAATTACAATGAGCAGTTCTTC; cdr3_aa: CASSVSSGNYNEQFF
v_call: TRBV6-5; d_call: NA; clone_size: NA; j_call: TRBJ2-3; cdr3_nt: TGTGCCAGCAGTTACTCGAATCAGGGAGGTCCAGATACGCAGTATTTT; cdr3_aa: CASSYSNQGGPDTQYF
v_call: TRBV5-4; d_call: TRBD2; clone_size: NA; j_call: TRBJ2-1; cdr3_nt: TGTGCCAGCACCCGGACTAGCAGACCTTTCGGTGAGCAGTTCTTC; cdr3_aa: CASTRTSRPFGEQFF
v_call: TRBV4-1; d_call: TRBD2; clone_size: few; j_call: TRBJ2-5; cdr3_nt: TGCGCCAGCAGCCAACTGGGACTAGCGGGAACCGAGACCCAGTACTTC; cdr3_aa: CASSQLGLAGTETQYF
v_call: TRBV23-1; d_call: NA; clone_size: few; j_call: TRBJ2-2; cdr3_nt: TGCGCCAGCAGAACTCACAGGGTCAACACCGGGGAGCTGTTTTTT; cdr3_aa: CASRTHRVNTGELFF
v_call: TRBV30; d_call: NA; clone_size: few; j_call: TRBJ2-1; cdr3_nt: TGTGCCCTTCTAGGCATTGAGCAGTTCTTC; cdr3_aa: CALLGIEQFF
v_call: TRBV30; d_call: TRBD1; clone_size: NA; j_call: TRBJ1-5; cdr3_nt: TGTGCCTGGAGTCGGACCGGGACAGGTAATCAGCCCCAGCATTTT; cdr3_aa: CAWSRTGTGNQPQHF
v_call: TRBV9; d_call: TRBD2; clone_size: NA; j_call: TRBJ2-1; cdr3_nt: TGTGCCAGCAGCCCCCGGCTAGCGGGATACAATGAGCAGTTCTTC; cdr3_aa: CASSPRLAGYNEQFF
v_call: TRBV9; d_call: NA; clone_size: few; j_call: TRBJ1-2; cdr3_nt: TGTGCCAGCAGCGGAGGACAGCCTAACTATGGCTACACCTTC; cdr3_aa: CASSGGQPNYGYTF
v_call: TRBV2; d_call: TRBD2; clone_size: few; j_call: TRBJ2-1; cdr3_nt: TGTGCCAGCAGTATCTATTCGGGAGGAATCAATGAGCAGTTCTTC; cdr3_aa: CASSIYSGGINEQFF
v_call: TRBV23-1; d_call: TRBD1; clone_size: few; j_call: TRBJ2-7; cdr3_nt: TGCGCCAGCAGTCATCGGACAGGGGGACCCTCCTACGAGCAGTACTTC; cdr3_aa: CASSHRTGGPSYEQYF
v_call: TRBV29-1; d_call: NA; clone_size: few; j_call: TRBJ2-5; cdr3_nt: TGCAGCTCCATCCAGGGCGGGGAAGAGACCCAGTACTTC; cdr3_aa: CSSIQGGEETQYF
v_call: TRBV11-3; d_call: NA; clone_size: few; j_call: TRBJ2-4; cdr3_nt: TGTGCCAGCAGCTTAGGGGCTAGCGAGTGGAACATTCAGTACTTC; cdr3_aa: CASSLGASEWNIQYF
v_call: TRBV23-1; d_call: NA; clone_size: few; j_call: TRBJ2-2; cdr3_nt: TGCGCCAGCAGTCAACATCACCCGACAGGCGGGCCGTTTAGTACCGGGGAGCTGTTTTTT; cdr3_aa: CASSQHHPTGGPFSTGELFF
v_call: TRBV2; d_call: NA; clone_size: few; j_call: TRBJ1-5; cdr3_nt: TGTGCCAGCACCCAGGGAATTAGCAATCAGCCCCAGCATTTT; cdr3_aa: CASTQGISNQPQHF